The T cell receptor beta chain described here comes from a study of blood T cell repertoires in COVID-19. Study overall: The study drew acute and convalescent COVID-19 samples from the United States, Italy and Spain. Nucleic acid was either cDNA or gDNA, and it came from T cells, B-cell-depleted T cells, or PBMCs.

Germline CDR1 and CDR2: MDHEN and SYDVKM. The CDR3 runs to 15 residues. Trimming took 7 bases from V and 10 from J; bases not matched to a gene: 16. Per the authors' pipeline: Amplification of reference gene primers provided the estimated nucleated cell counts. Assay: immunoSEQ multiplex PCR; the TCRdb copy retains only in-frame clones and omits some. V and J calls plus clone size are reproduced from that table; the DNA served to infer D and trimming. The repertoire holds some 310,000 clones, with more than 75% as singletons. This TCR derives from a man between 45 and 60 years old with active or convalescent COVID-19. The sequencing input was peripheral blood. The J gene is TRBJ2-7, the V gene TRBV28, with 10 bases fitting TRBD1. CDR3 sequence (DNA): TGTGCCAGCACCGACACTCCGGACAGGGGGTCGCGCCAGTACTTC. This sequence encodes CASTDTPDRGSRQYF.